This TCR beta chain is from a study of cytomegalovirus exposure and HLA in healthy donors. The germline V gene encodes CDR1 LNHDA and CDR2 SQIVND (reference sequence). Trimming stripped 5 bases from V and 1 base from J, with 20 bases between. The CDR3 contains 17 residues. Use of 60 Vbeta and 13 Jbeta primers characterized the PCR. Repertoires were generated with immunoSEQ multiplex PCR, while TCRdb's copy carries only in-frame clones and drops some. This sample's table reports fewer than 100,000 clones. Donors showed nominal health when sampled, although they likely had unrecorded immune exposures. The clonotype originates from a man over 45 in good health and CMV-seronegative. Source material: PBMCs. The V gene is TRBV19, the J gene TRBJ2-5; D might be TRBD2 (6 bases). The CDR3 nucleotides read TGTGCCAGTAGTGTTACCGGGACTTACTTACTCCAAGAGACCCAGTACTTC. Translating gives CASSVTGTYLLQETQYF.